This T cell receptor beta chain appears in the sequencing data of a study of blood T cell repertoires in COVID-19. Germline loops: CDR1 SGHTA, CDR2 FQGNSA. The CDR3 is 14 residues long. Trimming removed 5 bases at V and 4 bases at J, with 12 bases between. Per the authors' pipeline: Counts of nucleated cells, estimated from reference gene primer amplification, were obtained. Only in-frame clones appear in the TCRdb table, and some are missing; sequencing was by immunoSEQ multiplex PCR. V, J and clone size reflect that table, while D and trimming were determined from the DNA. This sample has some 250,000 clones, with 85% to 90% found just once. The Seattle site enrolled patients during active infection and followed them longitudinally.

The receptor was derived from a woman in her sixties with COVID-19, enrolled during active disease. Sequenced input: peripheral blood. This chain connects TRBV7-2 to TRBJ2-1, with a possible D match to TRBD2 (5 bases). DNA for the CDR3: TGTGCCAGCAGCCGGGTCCGGGGATACAATGAGCAGTTCTTC. Protein sequence: CASSRVRGYNEQFF.